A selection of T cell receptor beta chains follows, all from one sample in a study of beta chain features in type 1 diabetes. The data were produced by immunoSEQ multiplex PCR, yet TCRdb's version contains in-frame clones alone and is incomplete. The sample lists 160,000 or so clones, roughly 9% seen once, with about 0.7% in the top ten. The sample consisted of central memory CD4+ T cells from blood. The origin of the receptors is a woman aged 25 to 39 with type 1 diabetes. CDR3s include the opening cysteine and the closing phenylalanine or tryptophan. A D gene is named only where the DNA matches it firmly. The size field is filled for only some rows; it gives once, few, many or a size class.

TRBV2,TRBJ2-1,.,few,TGTGCCAGCAAACCGGGAGACTACAATGAGCAGTTCTTC,CASKPGDYNEQFF
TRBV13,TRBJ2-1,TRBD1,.,TGTGCCAGCAGCCGCGACAGGGACAATGAGCAGTTCTTC,CASSRDRDNEQFF
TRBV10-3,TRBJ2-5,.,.,TGTGCCATCAGTTTGGGACTCTCCCAAGAGACCCAGTACTTC,CAISLGLSQETQYF
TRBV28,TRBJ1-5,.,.,TGTGCCAGCACCTTGGGGGACAAATATCAGCCCCAGCATTTT,CASTLGDKYQPQHF
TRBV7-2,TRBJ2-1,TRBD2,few,TGTGCCAGCAGCCGACGACTAGCGGGAAACGACAATGAGCAGTTCTTC,CASSRRLAGNDNEQFF
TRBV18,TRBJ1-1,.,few,TGTGCCAGCTCATTACAGGTTGCTAACACTGAAGCTTTCTTT,CASSLQVANTEAFF
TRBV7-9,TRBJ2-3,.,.,TGTGCCAGCAGCTTAGGAACCCGGGCAGATACGCAGTATTTT,CASSLGTRADTQYF
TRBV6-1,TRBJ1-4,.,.,TGTGCCAGCAGTGGGGGGGGGATTCGGGGTGAAAAACTGTTTTTT,CASSGGGIRGEKLFF
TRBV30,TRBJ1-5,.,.,TGTGCCTGGAGTGTACTAGGGGGGGCGGGCAATCAGCCCCAGCATTTT,CAWSVLGGAGNQPQHF
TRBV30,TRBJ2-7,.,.,TGTGCCTGGAGGCAAGGCAGGGAGTACTTC,CAWRQGREYF
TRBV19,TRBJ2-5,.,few,TGTGCCAGTAGTATAAGTCCCCGCGGGGAAGAGACCCAGTACTTC,CASSISPRGEETQYF
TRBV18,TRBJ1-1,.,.,TGTGCCAGCTCACCAGTTATGTCTGAAGCTTTCTTT,CASSPVMSEAFF
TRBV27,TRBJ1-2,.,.,TGTGCCAGACCCGACAGTCGCTATGGCTACACCTTC,CARPDSRYGYTF
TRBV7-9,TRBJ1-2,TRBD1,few,TGTGCCAGCAGCTCAACTAGGACAGGGAGTCATAACTATGGCTACACCTTC,CASSSTRTGSHNYGYTF
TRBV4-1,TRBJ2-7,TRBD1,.,TGCGCCAGCAGCCAAGGCGGCAGGGGGCTAGGTCTTCCCTACGAGCAGTACTTC,CASSQGGRGLGLPYEQYF
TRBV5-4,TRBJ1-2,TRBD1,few,TGTGCCAGCAGCTTGGTCGACAGGGCCAACTATGGCTACACCTTC,CASSLVDRANYGYTF
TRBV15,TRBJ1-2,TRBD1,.,TGTGCCACCAGCCCTAGACAGGGAGTAAGCTATGGCTACACCTTC,CATSPRQGVSYGYTF
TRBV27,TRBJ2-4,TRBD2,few,TGTGCCAGCAGTTGGACTAGCGGGAGGTCGGGGGACATTCAGTACTTC,CASSWTSGRSGDIQYF
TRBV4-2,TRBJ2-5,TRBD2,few,TGTGCCAGCAGCCAAGGGGATGCTAGCGGGAGGGCGGGAGAGACCCAGTACTTC,CASSQGDASGRAGETQYF
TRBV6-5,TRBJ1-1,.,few,TGTGCCAGCAGTTACTCGACGGGGATGAACACTGAAGCTTTCTTT,CASSYSTGMNTEAFF
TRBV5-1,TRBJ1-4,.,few,TGCGCCAGCAGCTTGATGCCCACAGGGTCTAAGGACGAAAAACTGTTTTTT,CASSLMPTGSKDEKLFF
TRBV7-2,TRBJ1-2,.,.,TGTGCCAGCAGCCGCGAATGGGGGGGCTCGGGTGGCTACACCTTC,CASSREWGGSGGYTF
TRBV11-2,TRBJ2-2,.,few,TGTGCCAGCAGTAAAACTACAGGGAACGGGGAGCTGTTTTTT,CASSKTTGNGELFF
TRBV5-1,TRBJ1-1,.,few,TGCGCCAGCAGCTTGGAGGACAAGGACACTGAAGCTTTCTTT,CASSLEDKDTEAFF
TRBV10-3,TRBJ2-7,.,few,TGTGCCATCAGGAGGGGTGGAAATAGCGGAGTATTATCCTACGAGCAGTACTTC,CAIRRGGNSGVLSYEQYF
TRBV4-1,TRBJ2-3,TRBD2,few,TGCGCCAGCAGCCATATGGGACTAGGGCGAGATACGCAGTATTTT,CASSHMGLGRDTQYF
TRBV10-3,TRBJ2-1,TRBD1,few,TGTGCCATCAGTGAACAGGGGGATGAGCAGTTCTTC,CAISEQGDEQFF
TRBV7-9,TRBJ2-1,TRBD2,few,TGTGCCAGCCTTCGGACTAGCGGGATGTGGAATGAGCAGTTCTTC,CASLRTSGMWNEQFF
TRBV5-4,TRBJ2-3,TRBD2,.,TGTGCCAGCAGCTTGTCTAGCGGGAGTTCAGATACGCAGTATTTT,CASSLSSGSSDTQYF
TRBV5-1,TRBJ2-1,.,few,TGCGCCAGCAGCTTTCTCGACAATGAGCAGTTCTTC,CASSFLDNEQFF
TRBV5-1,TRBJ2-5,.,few,TGCGCCAGCAGCTTGGGTGGCCGCTACCAAGAGACCCAGTACTTC,CASSLGGRYQETQYF
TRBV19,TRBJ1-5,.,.,TGTGCCTGGACAGAGGATAGCAATCAGCCCCAGCATTTT,CAWTEDSNQPQHF
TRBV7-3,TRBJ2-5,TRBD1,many,TGTGCCAGCAGCCCCGGACAGGGTGAGACCCAGTACTTC,CASSPGQGETQYF
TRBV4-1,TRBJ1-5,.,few,TGCGCCAGCAGCCAAGGGACAGAGAATCAGCCCCAGCATTTT,CASSQGTENQPQHF
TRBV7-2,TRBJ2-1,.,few,TGTGCCAGCAGCTTAGGGACAGTTAATGAGCAGTTCTTC,CASSLGTVNEQFF
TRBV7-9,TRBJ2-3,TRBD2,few,TGTGCCAGCAGCCAAGATGCTAGCGGCCTTTTATATACGCAGTATTTT,CASSQDASGLLYTQYF
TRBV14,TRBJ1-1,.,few,TGTGCCAGCAGCTGGCGGCCAAAAGCCACTGAAGCTTTCTTT,CASSWRPKATEAFF
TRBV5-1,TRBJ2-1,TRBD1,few,TGCGCCAGCGGATCCACCGGGACAGGGTCCTACATCGAGCAGTTCTTC,CASGSTGTGSYIEQFF
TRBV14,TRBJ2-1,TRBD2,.,TGTGCCAGCAAGCCTAGCGGGAGGGCCTGGGGTGAGCAGTTCTTC,CASKPSGRAWGEQFF
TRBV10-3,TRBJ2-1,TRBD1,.,TGTGCCATCACCCCCGGGACAGGGGGTAATGAGCAGTTCTTC,CAITPGTGGNEQFF
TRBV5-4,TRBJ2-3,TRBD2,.,TGTGCCAGCAGCCCTAGCGGGAGAACAGATACGCAGTATTTT,CASSPSGRTDTQYF
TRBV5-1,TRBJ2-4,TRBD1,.,TGCGCCAGCAGCTTGGCCCCGGAAGGACAGGGGGCTATAAACATTCAGTACTTC,CASSLAPEGQGAINIQYF
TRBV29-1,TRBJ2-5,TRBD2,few,TGCAGCGTTGAAAGACTAGCGGAAGAGACCCAGTACTTC,CSVERLAEETQYF
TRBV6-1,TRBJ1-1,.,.,TGTGCCAGCAGACAGGACAGAGACACTGAAGCTTTCTTT,CASRQDRDTEAFF
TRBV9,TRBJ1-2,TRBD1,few,TGTGCCAGCAGCGTAGATACGACAGGGGCCTATGGCTACACCTTC,CASSVDTTGAYGYTF
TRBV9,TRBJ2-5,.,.,TGTGCCAGCAGCGGGGGGACGGGGGATTACCAAGAGACCCAGTACTTC,CASSGGTGDYQETQYF
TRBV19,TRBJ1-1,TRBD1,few,TGTGCCAGTAGCTCGACAGGGTTGGCGTGGGCTTTCTTT,CASSSTGLAWAFF
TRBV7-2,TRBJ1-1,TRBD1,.,TGTGCCAGCAGCCGTCGGGACAGTTGGGCTGAAGCTTTCTTT,CASSRRDSWAEAFF
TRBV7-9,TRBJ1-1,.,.,TGTGCCAGCAGCTTAGCGATTTTTCCGTTCTACTTT,CASSLAIFPFYF
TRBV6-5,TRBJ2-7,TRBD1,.,TGTGCCAGCAATACTTCGGACAGGGTTTCCTACGAGCAGTACTTC,CASNTSDRVSYEQYF
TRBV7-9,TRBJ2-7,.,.,TGTGCCAGCAGCCTTAGGGGTGGGTCGAACGAGCAGTACTTC,CASSLRGGSNEQYF
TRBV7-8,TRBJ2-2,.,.,TGTGCCAGCAGCTTAGACAAGACGAACACCGGGGAGCTGTTTTTT,CASSLDKTNTGELFF
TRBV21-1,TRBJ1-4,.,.,TGTGCCAGCAGCAAAGGGACAAATGAAAAACTGTTTTTT,CASSKGTNEKLFF
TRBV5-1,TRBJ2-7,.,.,TGCGCCAGTACCCTTATGGCAGGTACCTACGAGCAGTACTTC,CASTLMAGTYEQYF
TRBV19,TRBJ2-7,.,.,TGTGCCAGTAGTATGGACAGCTCCTACGAGCAGTACTTC,CASSMDSSYEQYF
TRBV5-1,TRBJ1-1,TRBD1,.,TGCGCCAGCAGCGATCAGGGGGTTTGGACTGAAGCTTTCTTT,CASSDQGVWTEAFF
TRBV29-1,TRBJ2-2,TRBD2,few,TGCAGCGCCGGGACTAGCCTTCCCGGGGAGCTGTTTTTT,CSAGTSLPGELFF